The subject of this entry is one T cell receptor (beta chain). Antigen: not known. Trimming shortened V by 3 bases and J by 8 bases, and 7 bases separated the two germline ends. Germline CDR1 MDHEN, CDR2 SYDVKM. The CDR3 is made up of 11 amino acids. The record originates from a study of Ad26.COV2.S vaccination and SARS-CoV-2 variants. Study summary: Donor got 5x10^10 or 1x10^11 viral particles of Ad26.COV2.S.

As for treatment: roughly 18 received Ad26.COV2.S at low or high dose, single or two shots; roughly five received placebo; per-sample allocation not given. Sampling happened 63 days after the first vaccine or placebo injection. The method was immunoSEQ multiplex PCR; TCRdb's version includes in-frame clones alone and lacks a portion of them. The sample lists about 420,000 clones; roughly 90% were seen once. Broader study findings: The placebo group had lower spike-specific TCR breadth than the vaccine recipients did. The TCR breadth and depth analyses may have produced an underestimate of total T cell responses.

The TCR originated in a person between 18 and 60 years old who received the Ad26.COV2.S COVID-19 vaccine or a placebo. J is TRBJ1-2 and V is TRBV28; D is unclear. The specimen was peripheral blood, collected in a trial of Ad26.COV2.S vaccine versus placebo. This chain's CDR3 is CASSFANGYTF. DNA of the CDR3: TGTGCCAGCAGTTTTGCGAACGGCTACACCTTC.